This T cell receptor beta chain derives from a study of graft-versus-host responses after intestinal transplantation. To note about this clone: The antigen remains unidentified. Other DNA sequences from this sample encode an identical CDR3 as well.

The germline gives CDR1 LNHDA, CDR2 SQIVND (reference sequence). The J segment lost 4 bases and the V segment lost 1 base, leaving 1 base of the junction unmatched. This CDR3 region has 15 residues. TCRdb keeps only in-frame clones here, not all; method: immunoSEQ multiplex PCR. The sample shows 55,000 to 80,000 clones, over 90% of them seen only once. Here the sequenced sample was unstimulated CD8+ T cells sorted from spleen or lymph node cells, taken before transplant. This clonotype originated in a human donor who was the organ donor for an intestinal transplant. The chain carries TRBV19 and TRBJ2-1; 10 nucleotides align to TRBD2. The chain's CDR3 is CASSIGTSGYNEQFF. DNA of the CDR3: TGTGCCAGTAGTATAGGGACTAGCGGATACAATGAGCAGTTCTTC.